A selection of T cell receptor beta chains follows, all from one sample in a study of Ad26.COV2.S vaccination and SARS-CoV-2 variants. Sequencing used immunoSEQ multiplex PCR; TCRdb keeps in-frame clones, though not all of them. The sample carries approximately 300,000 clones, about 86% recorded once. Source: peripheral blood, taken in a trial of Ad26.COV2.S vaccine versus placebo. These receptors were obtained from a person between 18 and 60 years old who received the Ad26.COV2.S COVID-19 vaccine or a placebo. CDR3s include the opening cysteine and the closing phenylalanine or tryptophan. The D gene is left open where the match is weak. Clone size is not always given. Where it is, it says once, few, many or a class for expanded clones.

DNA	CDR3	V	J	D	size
TGTGCCAGCAGCTTAGTTGGACAGGGTTGGAGGACTGAAGCTTTCTTT	CASSLVGQGWRTEAFF	TRBV7-2	TRBJ1-1	TRBD1	NA
TGTGCCAGCAGCTTCGGGACAGGGGGCACAGATACGCAGTATTTT	CASSFGTGGTDTQYF	TRBV7-9	TRBJ2-3	TRBD1	NA
TGTGCCAGCACCCACCCCCCTAACTATGGCTACACCTTC	CASTHPPNYGYTF	TRBV6-6	TRBJ1-2	NA	NA
TGTGCCAGCAGTGAAGGAAGGTTAGCCAAAAACATTCAGTACTTC	CASSEGRLAKNIQYF	TRBV6-1	TRBJ2-4	NA	NA
TGTGCCAGTAGTAGGCCGGGACAGGGGATCTATGGCTACACCTTC	CASSRPGQGIYGYTF	TRBV19	TRBJ1-2	TRBD1	NA
TGTGCCAGCTCACCACAATCGGGCTACGAGCAGTACTTC	CASSPQSGYEQYF	TRBV18	TRBJ2-7	NA	once
TGTGCCAGCTCACCCGGACTGGGCGGAGAGACCCAGTACTTC	CASSPGLGGETQYF	TRBV18	TRBJ2-5	NA	NA
TGTGCCAGCAGCTCGGACAGGGGAATTCCCTATGGCTACACCTTC	CASSSDRGIPYGYTF	TRBV5-6	TRBJ1-2	TRBD1	NA
TGTGCCAGCAGCTCGAGGACAGTAACTTATGGCTACACCTTC	CASSSRTVTYGYTF	TRBV7-2	TRBJ1-2	NA	NA
TGTGCCTGGAGCCCCGGGACAGGGGCCTACGAGCAGTACTTC	CAWSPGTGAYEQYF	TRBV30	TRBJ2-7	TRBD1	NA
TGCGCCAGCAGCCCCAAACCCGGGGATACGCAGTATTTT	CASSPKPGDTQYF	TRBV4-3	TRBJ2-3	NA	NA
TGTGCCAGCAGCCCCCCCCTGGGGGGGCCTTCCGAGCAGTACTTC	CASSPPLGGPSEQYF	TRBV9	TRBJ2-7	NA	NA
TGTGCCAGCAGCCCTAGACTAGCGGGGTACAATGAGCAGTTCTTC	CASSPRLAGYNEQFF	TRBV7-2	TRBJ2-1	TRBD2	NA
TGTGCCAGCTCACGGGGCCGAGGGGGCGGCTACACCTTC	CASSRGRGGGYTF	TRBV18	TRBJ1-2	TRBD1	NA
TGTGCCAGCAGCTTACGGGGAAACATTCAGTACTTC	CASSLRGNIQYF	TRBV7-2	TRBJ2-4	NA	NA
TGTGCCATCAGCCTCAGGGGGGGAGCCGGGGAGCTGTTTTTT	CAISLRGGAGELFF	TRBV10-3	TRBJ2-2	NA	NA
TGTGCCAGCAGTTTTGTCCAGATCAGCTACGAGCAGTACTTC	CASSFVQISYEQYF	TRBV28	TRBJ2-7	NA	once
TGTGCCACCAGTGATTTACCCGGACGTCCAGGGAGTACCGGGGAGCTGTTTTTT	CATSDLPGRPGSTGELFF	TRBV24-1	TRBJ2-2	NA	NA
TGTGCCAGCAGTTTGATTCCCTATGGCTACACCTTC	CASSLIPYGYTF	TRBV28	TRBJ1-2	NA	NA
TGCGCCAGCAGCCCTGGGACAGGGGATTCCAAAAACATTCAGTACTTC	CASSPGTGDSKNIQYF	TRBV4-1	TRBJ2-4	TRBD1	NA
TGTGCCAGCAGTAACAGTAACTATGGCTACACCTTC	CASSNSNYGYTF	TRBV6-2/TRBV6-3	TRBJ1-2	NA	NA
TGTGCCAGCAGCTTAGAGACCCCGAATTCACCCCTCCACTTT	CASSLETPNSPLHF	TRBV7-2	TRBJ1-6	NA	NA
TGCGCCAGCAGTCTCAGCTCCTACAATGAGCAGTTCTTC	CASSLSSYNEQFF	TRBV5-1	TRBJ2-1	NA	NA
TGTGCCAGCAGTTACGCCGGGACAGGGGCGGGCTACGAGCAGTACTTC	CASSYAGTGAGYEQYF	TRBV6-5	TRBJ2-7	TRBD1	NA
TGTGCCAGCAGTTATCGTACTAATCCTGGGGCCAACGTCCTGACTTTC	CASSYRTNPGANVLTF	TRBV6-2/TRBV6-3	TRBJ2-6	NA	NA
TGTGCCAGCTCACCACCCTCAGGGGGCGCCTACAATGAGCAGTTCTTC	CASSPPSGGAYNEQFF	TRBV18	TRBJ2-1	TRBD1	NA
TGTGCCAGCAGCTTGAGGACAGGGTCCTTGGAGACCCAGTACTTC	CASSLRTGSLETQYF	TRBV5-4	TRBJ2-5	TRBD1	NA
TGTGCCAGCCACCCCCGACAGGGGATAAATGAAAAACTGTTTTTT	CASHPRQGINEKLFF	TRBV19	TRBJ1-4	TRBD1	few
TGTGCCAGCAGCTTGGCAGGGACAGGGGGGACCTACGAGCAGTACTTC	CASSLAGTGGTYEQYF	TRBV5-8	TRBJ2-7	TRBD1	NA